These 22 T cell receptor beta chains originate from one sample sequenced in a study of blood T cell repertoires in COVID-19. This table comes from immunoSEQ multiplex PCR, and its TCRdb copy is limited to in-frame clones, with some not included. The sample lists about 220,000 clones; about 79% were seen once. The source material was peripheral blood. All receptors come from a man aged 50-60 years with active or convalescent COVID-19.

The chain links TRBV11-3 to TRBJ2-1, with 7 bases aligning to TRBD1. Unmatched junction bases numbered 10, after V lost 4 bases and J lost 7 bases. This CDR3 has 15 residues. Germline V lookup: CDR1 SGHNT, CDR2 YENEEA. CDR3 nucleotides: TGTGCCAGCAGCTCCCGACAGGGTGGAAGGAATGAGCAGTTCTTC. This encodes CASSSRQGGRNEQFF. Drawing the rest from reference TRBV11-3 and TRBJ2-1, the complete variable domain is EAGVVQSPRYKIIEKKQPVAFWCNPISGHNTLYWYLQNLGQGPELLIRYENEEAVDDSQLPKDRFSAERLKGVDSTLKIQPAELGDSAVYLCASSSRQGGRNEQFFGPGTRLTVL.

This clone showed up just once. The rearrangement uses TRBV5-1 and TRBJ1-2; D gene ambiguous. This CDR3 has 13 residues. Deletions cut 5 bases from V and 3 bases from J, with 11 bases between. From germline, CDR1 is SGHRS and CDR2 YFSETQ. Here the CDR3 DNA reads TGCGCCAGCAGTCCCGACGGGGACTATGGCTACACCTTC. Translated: CASSPDGDYGYTF.

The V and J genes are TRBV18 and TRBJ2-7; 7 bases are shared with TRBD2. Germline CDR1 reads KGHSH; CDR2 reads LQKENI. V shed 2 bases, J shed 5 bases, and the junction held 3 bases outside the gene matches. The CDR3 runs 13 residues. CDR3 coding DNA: TGTGCCAGCTCACCAGGCGGGAGCGACGAGCAGTACTTC. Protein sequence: CASSPGGSDEQYF.

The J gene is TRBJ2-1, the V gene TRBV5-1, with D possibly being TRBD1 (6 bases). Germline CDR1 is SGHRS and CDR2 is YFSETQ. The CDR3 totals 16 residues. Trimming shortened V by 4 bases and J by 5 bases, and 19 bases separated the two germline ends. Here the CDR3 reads CASSDLGRRGDNEQFF. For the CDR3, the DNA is TGCGCCAGCAGCGATCTCGGTCGCAGGGGCGACAATGAGCAGTTCTTC. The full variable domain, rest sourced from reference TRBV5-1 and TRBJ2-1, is KAGVTQTPRYLIKTRGQQVTLSCSPISGHRSVSWYQQTPGQGLQFLFEYFSETQRNKGNFPGRFSGRQFSNSRSEMNVSTLELGDSALYLCASSDLGRRGDNEQFFGPGTRLTVL.

CDR3 amino acids: CASRVALSTYGYTF. The CDR3 region has the DNA TGTGCCAGCAGGGTAGCTCTATCGACTTATGGCTACACCTTC. V and J are TRBV2 and TRBJ1-2; D remains ambiguous. Germline CDR1 and CDR2: SNHLY and FYNNEI. V shed 6 bases and J shed 5 bases, with 16 bases lying between them. The CDR3 length is 14 residues.

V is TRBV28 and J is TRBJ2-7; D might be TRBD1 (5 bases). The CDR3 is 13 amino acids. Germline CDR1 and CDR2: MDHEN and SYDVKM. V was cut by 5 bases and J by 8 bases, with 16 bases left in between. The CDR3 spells CASSGYRSGQQYV. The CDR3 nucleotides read TGTGCCAGCAGTGGGTACAGGAGTGGGCAGCAGTACGTC.

The CDR3 sequence is CASSVGDIRGTGELFF. CDR3 coding DNA: TGTGCCAGCAGCGTGGGGGACATCCGGGGCACCGGGGAGCTGTTTTTT. The chain joins TRBV7-2 to TRBJ2-2; D perhaps matches TRBD1 (6 bases). Germline V gene lookup returns CDR1 SGHTA and CDR2 FQGNSA. Trimming took off 5 bases at V and 4 bases at J, with 17 bases between the two ends. The CDR3 totals 16 residues.

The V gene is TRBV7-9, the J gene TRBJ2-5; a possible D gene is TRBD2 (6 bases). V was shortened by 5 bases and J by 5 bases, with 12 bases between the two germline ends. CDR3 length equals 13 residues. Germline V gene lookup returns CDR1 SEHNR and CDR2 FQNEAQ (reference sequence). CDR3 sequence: CASSRGTFETQYF. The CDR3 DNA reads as TGTGCCAGCAGCCGCGGGACTTTTGAGACCCAGTACTTC.

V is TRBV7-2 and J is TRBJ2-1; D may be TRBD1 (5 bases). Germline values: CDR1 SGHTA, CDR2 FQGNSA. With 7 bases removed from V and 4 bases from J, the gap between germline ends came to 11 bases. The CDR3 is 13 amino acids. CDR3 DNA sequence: TGTGCCAGCAAGGGGCCTTCATACAATGAGCAGTTCTTC. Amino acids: CASKGPSYNEQFF.

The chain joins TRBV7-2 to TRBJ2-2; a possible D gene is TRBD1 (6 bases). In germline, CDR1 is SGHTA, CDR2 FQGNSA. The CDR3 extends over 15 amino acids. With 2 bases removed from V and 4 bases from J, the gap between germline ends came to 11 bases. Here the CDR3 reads CASSLWGLGTGELFF. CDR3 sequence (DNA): TGTGCCAGCAGCTTATGGGGGCTTGGCACCGGGGAGCTGTTTTTT.

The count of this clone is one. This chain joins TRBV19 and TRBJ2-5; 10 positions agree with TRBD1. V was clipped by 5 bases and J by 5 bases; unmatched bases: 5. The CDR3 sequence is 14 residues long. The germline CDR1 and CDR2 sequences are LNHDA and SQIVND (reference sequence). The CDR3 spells CASSLDRGRETQYF. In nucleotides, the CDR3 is TGTGCCAGTAGTCTCGACAGGGGGCGTGAGACCCAGTACTTC.

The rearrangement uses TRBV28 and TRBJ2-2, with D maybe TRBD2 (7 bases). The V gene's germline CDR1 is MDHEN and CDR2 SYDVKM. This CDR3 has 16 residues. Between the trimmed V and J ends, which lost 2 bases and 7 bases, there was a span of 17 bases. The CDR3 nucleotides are TGTGCCAGCAGTTTACGGGGGGCGCGGCCAGGCGGGGAGCTGTTTTTT. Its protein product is CASSLRGARPGGELFF.

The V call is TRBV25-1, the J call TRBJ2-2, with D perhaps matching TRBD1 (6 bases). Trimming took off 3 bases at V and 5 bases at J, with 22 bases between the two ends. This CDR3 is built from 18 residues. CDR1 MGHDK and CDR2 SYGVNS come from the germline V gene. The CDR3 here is CASSETPYRARSTGELFF. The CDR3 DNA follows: TGTGCCAGCAGTGAGACCCCCTACAGGGCGCGAAGTACCGGGGAGCTGTTTTTT. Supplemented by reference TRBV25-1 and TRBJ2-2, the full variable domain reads EADIYQTPRYLVIGTGKKITLECSQTMGHDKMYWYQQDPGMELHLIHYSYGVNSTEKGDLSSESTVSRIRTEHFPLTLESARPSHTSQYLCASSETPYRARSTGELFFGEGSRLTVL.

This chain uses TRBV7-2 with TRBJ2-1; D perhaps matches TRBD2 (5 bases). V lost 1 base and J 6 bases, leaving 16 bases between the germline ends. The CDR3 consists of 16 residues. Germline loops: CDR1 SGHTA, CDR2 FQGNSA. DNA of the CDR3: TGTGCCAGCAGCTTAGGGGGAGAGTCCCCGATCAATGAGCAGTTCTTC. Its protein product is CASSLGGESPINEQFF.

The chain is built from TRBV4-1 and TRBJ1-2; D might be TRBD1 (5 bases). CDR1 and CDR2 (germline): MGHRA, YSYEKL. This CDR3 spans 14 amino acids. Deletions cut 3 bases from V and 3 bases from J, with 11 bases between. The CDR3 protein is CASSHAGGDYGYTF. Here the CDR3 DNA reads TGCGCCAGCAGCCACGCGGGGGGGGACTATGGCTACACCTTC.

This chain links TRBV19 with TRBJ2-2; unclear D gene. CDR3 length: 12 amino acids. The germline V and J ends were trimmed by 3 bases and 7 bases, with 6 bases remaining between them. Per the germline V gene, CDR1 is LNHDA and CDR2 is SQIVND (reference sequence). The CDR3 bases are TGTGCCAGTAGTATCAGTATCGGGGAGCTGTTTTTT. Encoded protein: CASSISIGELFF.

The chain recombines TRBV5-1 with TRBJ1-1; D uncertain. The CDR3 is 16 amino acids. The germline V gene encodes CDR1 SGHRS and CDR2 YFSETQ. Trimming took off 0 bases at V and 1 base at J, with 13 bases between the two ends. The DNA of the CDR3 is TGCGCCAGCAGCTTGGTTATTGGCAGTTGGAACACTGAAGCTTTCTTT. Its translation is CASSLVIGSWNTEAFF. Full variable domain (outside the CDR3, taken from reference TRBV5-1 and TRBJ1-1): KAGVTQTPRYLIKTRGQQVTLSCSPISGHRSVSWYQQTPGQGLQFLFEYFSETQRNKGNFPGRFSGRQFSNSRSEMNVSTLELGDSALYLCASSLVIGSWNTEAFFGQGTRLTVV.

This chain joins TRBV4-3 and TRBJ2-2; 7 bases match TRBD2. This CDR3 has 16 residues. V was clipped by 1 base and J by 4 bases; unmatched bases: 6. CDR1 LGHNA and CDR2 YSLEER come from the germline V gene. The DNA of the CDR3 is TGCGCCAGCAGCCAAGGTTGGGTAGCGGGCACCGGGGAGCTGTTTTTT. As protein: CASSQGWVAGTGELFF.

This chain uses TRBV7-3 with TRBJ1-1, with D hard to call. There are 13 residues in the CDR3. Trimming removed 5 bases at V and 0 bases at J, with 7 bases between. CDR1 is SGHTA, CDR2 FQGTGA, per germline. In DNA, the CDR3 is TGTGCCAGCAGCCGGACTGTGAACACTGAAGCTTTCTTT. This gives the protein CASSRTVNTEAFF.

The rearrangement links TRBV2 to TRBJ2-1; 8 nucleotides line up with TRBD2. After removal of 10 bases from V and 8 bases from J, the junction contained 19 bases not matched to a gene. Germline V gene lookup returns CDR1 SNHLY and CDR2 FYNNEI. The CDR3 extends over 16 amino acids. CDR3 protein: CANSGDSRGGMYEQFF. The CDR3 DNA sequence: TGTGCCAACTCGGGGGATAGCCGGGGGGGCATGTATGAGCAGTTCTTC.

The CDR3 here is CASSILGGQETQYF. The CDR3 coding sequence is TGTGCCAGCAGCATACTGGGGGGACAAGAGACCCAGTACTTC. The rearrangement links TRBV13 to TRBJ2-5; D may be TRBD2 (6 bases). Trimming cost V 5 bases and J 2 bases, with 12 bases left between them. This CDR3 region has 14 residues. Germline CDR1 PRHDT, CDR2 FYEKMQ (reference sequence). Looking up the rest from reference TRBV13 and TRBJ2-5 gives the full variable domain: AAGVIQSPRHLIKEKRETATLKCYPIPRHDTVYWYQQGPGQDPQFLISFYEKMQSDKGSIPDRFSAQQFSDYHSELNMSSLELGDSALYFCASSILGGQETQYFGPGTRLLVL.

The CDR3 spells CASSHLIGNTIYF. Written as DNA, the CDR3 is TGCGCCAGCAGCCACTTAATCGGAAACACCATATATTTT. This rearrangement joins TRBV4-3 to TRBJ1-3; D unresolved. Germline V CDR1 and CDR2: LGHNA, YSLEER. V shed 3 bases and J shed 4 bases, with 7 bases lying between them. The CDR3 loop spans 13 amino acids.